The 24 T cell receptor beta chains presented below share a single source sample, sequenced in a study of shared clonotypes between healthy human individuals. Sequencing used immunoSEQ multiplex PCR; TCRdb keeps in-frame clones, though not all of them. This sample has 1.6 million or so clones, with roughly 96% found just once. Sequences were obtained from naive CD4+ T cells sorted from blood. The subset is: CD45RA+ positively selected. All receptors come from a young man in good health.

CDR3 in amino acids: CASSLVSLTQETQYF. The DNA for the CDR3 is TGTGCCAGCAGTTTAGTGTCGCTGACACAAGAGACCCAGTACTTC. This sequence joins TRBV28 and TRBJ2-5; D not resolved. Trimming left V 2 bases short and J 2 bases short, with 12 bases between. The CDR3 has 15 residues. Germline V gene data show CDR1 as MDHEN and CDR2 as SYDVKM.

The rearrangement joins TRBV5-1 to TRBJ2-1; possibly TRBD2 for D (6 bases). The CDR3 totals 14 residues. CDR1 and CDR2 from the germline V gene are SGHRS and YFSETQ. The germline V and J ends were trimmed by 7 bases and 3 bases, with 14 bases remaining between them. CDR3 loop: CASGEEGNYNEQFF. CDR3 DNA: TGCGCCAGCGGGGAGGAGGGAAACTACAATGAGCAGTTCTTC.

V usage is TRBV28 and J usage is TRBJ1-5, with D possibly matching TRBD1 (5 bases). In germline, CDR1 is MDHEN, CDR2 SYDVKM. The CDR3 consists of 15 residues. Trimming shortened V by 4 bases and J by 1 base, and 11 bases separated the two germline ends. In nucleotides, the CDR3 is TGTGCCAGCAGTTCACGGGGCGGAAGCAATCAGCCCCAGCATTTT. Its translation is CASSSRGGSNQPQHF.

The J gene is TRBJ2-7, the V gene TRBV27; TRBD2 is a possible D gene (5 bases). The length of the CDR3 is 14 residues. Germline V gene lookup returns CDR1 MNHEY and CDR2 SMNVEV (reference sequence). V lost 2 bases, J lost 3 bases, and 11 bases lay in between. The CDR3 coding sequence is TGTGCCAGCAGTTTAAGGCCAACTAGCTACGAGCAGTACTTC. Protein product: CASSLRPTSYEQYF.

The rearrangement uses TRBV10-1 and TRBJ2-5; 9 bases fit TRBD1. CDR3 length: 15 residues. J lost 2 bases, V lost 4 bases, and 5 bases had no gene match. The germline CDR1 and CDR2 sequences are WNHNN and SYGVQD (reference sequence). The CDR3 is CASSARTGAQETQYF. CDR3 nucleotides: TGCGCCAGCAGTGCAAGGACAGGGGCACAAGAGACCCAGTACTTC.

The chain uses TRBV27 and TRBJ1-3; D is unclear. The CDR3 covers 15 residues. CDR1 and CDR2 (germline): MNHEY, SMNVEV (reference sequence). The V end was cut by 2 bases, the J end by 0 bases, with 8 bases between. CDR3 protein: CASSLNFNSGNTIYF. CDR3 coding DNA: TGTGCCAGCAGTTTAAACTTCAACTCTGGAAACACCATATATTTT.

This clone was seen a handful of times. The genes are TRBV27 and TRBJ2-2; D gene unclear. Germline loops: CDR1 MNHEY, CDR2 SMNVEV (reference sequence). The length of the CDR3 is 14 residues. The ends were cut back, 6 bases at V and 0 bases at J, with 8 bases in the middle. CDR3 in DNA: TGTGCCAGCAGAGGATGGACGAACACCGGGGAGCTGTTTTTT. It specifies CASRGWTNTGELFF.

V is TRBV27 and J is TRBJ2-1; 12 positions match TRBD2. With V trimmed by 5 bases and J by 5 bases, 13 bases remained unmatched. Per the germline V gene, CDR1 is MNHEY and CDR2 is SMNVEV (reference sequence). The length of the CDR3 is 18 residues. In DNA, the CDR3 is TGTGCCAGCAGTACAACACATGGACTAGCGGGACCCAACAATGAGCAGTTCTTC. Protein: CASSTTHGLAGPNNEQFF.

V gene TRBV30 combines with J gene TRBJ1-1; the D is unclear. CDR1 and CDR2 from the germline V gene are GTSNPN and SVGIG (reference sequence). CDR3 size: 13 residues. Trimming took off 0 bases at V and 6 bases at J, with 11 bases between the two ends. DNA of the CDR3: TGTGCCTGGAGTGTATGGGTAGATCCTGAAGCTTTCTTT. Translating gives CAWSVWVDPEAFF.

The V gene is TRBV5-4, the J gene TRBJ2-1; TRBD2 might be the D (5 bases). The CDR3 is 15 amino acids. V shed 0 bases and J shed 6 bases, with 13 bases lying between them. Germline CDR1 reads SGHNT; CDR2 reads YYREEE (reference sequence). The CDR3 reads CASSLVGRGRNEQFF. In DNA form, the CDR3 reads TGTGCCAGCAGCTTGGTTGGGAGAGGTCGCAATGAGCAGTTCTTC.

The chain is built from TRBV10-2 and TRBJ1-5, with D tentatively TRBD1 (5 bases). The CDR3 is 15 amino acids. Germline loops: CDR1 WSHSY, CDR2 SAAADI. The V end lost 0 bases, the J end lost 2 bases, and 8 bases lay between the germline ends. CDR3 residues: CASSESGGGNQPQHF. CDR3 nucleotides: TGCGCCAGCAGTGAGTCAGGAGGGGGCAATCAGCCCCAGCATTTT.

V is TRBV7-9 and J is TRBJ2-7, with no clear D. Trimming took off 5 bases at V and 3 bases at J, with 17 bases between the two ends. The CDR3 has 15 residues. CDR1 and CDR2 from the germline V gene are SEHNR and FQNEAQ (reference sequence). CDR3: CASSLPLSFSYEQYF. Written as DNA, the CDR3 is TGTGCCAGCAGCCTTCCGCTCAGTTTTAGCTACGAGCAGTACTTC. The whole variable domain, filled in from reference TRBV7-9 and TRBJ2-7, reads DTGVSQNPRHKITKRGQNVTFRCDPISEHNRLYWYRQTLGQGPEFLTYFQNEAQLEKSRLLSDRFSAERPKGSFSTLEIQRTEQGDSAMYLCASSLPLSFSYEQYFGPGTRLTVT.

Here the CDR3 reads CASSNGGFGYGYTF. The CDR3 nucleotides are TGTGCCAGCAGTAACGGCGGGTTCGGTTATGGCTACACCTTC. This chain joins TRBV6-5 and TRBJ1-2; D unclear. Germline assignment: CDR1 MNHEY and CDR2 SVGAGI. The CDR3 length is 14 residues. V dropped 5 bases and J dropped 5 bases, with 15 bases sitting between them.

DNA of the CDR3: TGTGCCAGCAGGCGGGACACAAGATTGACTGAAGCTTTCTTT. Amino acid sequence: CASRRDTRLTEAFF. V gene TRBV27 combines with J gene TRBJ1-1, with D perhaps matching TRBD1 (6 bases). The CDR3 loop spans 14 amino acids. Germline V lookup: CDR1 MNHEY, CDR2 SMNVEV (reference sequence). V was trimmed by 6 bases and J by 5 bases, leaving 16 bases between them.

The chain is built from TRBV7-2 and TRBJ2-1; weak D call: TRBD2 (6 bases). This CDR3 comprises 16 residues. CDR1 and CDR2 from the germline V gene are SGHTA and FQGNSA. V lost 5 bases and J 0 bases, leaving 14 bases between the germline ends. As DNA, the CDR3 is TGTGCCAGCAGCGGAGGGCAGATCAGCTCCTACAATGAGCAGTTCTTC. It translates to CASSGGQISSYNEQFF.

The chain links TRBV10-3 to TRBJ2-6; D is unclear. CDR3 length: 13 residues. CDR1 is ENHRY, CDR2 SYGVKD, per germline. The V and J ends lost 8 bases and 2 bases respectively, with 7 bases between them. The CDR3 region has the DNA TGTGCCATCCTCGGCACTGGGGCCAACGTCCTGACTTTC. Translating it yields CAILGTGANVLTF.

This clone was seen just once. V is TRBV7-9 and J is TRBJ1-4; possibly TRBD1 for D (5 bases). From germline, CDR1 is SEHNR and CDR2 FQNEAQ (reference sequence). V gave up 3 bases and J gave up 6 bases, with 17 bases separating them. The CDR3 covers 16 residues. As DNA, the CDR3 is TGTGCCAGCAGCTTGGGGGTCTCCGCAGTTCATGAAAAACTGTTTTTT. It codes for CASSLGVSAVHEKLFF.

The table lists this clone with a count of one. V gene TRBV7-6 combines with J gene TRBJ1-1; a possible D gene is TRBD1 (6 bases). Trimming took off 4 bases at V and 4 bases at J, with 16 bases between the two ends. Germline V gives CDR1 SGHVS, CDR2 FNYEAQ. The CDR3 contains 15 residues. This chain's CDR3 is CASSSGTLLITEAFF. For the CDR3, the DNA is TGTGCCAGCAGCTCCGGGACACTTTTAATCACTGAAGCTTTCTTT.

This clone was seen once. Written as DNA, the CDR3 is TGCGCCAGCAGCCAGTCGATGGGGGTTTCTGAAAAACTGTTTTTT. Translated: CASSQSMGVSEKLFF. This rearrangement joins TRBV5-1 to TRBJ1-4; D might be TRBD1 (5 bases). The length of the CDR3 is 15 residues. V was trimmed by 4 bases and J by 7 bases, leaving 17 bases between them. The germline V gene encodes CDR1 SGHRS and CDR2 YFSETQ. The full variable domain, completed using reference TRBV5-1 and TRBJ1-4, is KAGVTQTPRYLIKTRGQQVTLSCSPISGHRSVSWYQQTPGQGLQFLFEYFSETQRNKGNFPGRFSGRQFSNSRSEMNVSTLELGDSALYLCASSQSMGVSEKLFFGSGTQLSVL.

The CDR3 loop reads CASSDPGRTYEQYF. DNA for the CDR3: TGTGCCAGCAGCGACCCAGGAAGGACCTACGAGCAGTACTTC. The chain couples TRBV11-2 to TRBJ2-7; the D is unclear. The CDR3 is made up of 14 amino acids. With 5 bases removed from V and 2 bases from J, the gap between germline ends came to 13 bases. CDR1 is SGHAT and CDR2 is FQNNGV in the germline V gene.

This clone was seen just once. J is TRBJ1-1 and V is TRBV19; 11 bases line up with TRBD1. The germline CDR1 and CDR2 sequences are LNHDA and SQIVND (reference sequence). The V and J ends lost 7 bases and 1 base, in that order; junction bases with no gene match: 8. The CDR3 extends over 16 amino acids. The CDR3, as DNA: TGTGCCAGTACCACCTGGGGGACAGGGGGGAACACTGAAGCTTTCTTT. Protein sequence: CASTTWGTGGNTEAFF.

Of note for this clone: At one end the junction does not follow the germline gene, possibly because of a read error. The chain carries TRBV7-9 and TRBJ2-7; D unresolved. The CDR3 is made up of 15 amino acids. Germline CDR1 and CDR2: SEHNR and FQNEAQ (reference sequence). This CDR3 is CASSSYLSGFAYITF. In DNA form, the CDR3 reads TGTGCCAGCAGCTCCTACCTTTCTGGCTTTGCCTACATTACCTTC.

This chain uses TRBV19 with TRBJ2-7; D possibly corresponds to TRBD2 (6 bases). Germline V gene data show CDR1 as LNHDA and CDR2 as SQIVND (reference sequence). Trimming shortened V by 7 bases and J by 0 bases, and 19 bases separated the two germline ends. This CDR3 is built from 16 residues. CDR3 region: CASKARAGKFSYEQYF. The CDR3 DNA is TGTGCCAGTAAAGCGCGGGCGGGAAAGTTCTCCTACGAGCAGTACTTC.

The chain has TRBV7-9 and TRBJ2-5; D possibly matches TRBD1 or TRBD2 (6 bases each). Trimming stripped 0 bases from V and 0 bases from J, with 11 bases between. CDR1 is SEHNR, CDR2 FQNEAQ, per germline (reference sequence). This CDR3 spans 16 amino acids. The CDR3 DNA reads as TGTGCCAGCAGCTTAGCGGGGGGCAGACACCAAGAGACCCAGTACTTC. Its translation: CASSLAGGRHQETQYF.